Sequencing of this T cell receptor (beta chain) was carried out in a study of blood T cell repertoires in COVID-19. Study overall: The United States, Italy and Spain were the sources of the acute and convalescent COVID-19 samples.

V lost 4 bases to trimming and J lost 5 bases, with 20 bases between them. Germline V gene data show CDR1 as LNHDA and CDR2 as SQIVND (reference sequence). The CDR3 has 16 residues. As processed by the authors: Reference gene primers were amplified, and this amplification served to estimate nucleated cell counts. TCRdb's copy holds only in-frame clones and misses some; the assay was immunoSEQ multiplex PCR. V and J calls and clone size are given by that table; D and trimming were obtained from the DNA. The sample includes about 410,000 clones, 90% of them seen just once. Cohort 3 donors were reported recovered after two negative PCRs, clearance, or symptom resolution.

The V gene is TRBV19, the J gene TRBJ1-1, with unresolved D. Sequencing input: PBMCs or T cells enriched from blood (not recorded which). This receptor was identified in a man aged 18-30 years who had recovered from COVID-19. The CDR3 here is CASSRVTGVLGTEAFF. DNA of the CDR3: TGTGCCAGTAGTAGGGTTACCGGGGTTTTGGGGACTGAAGCTTTCTTT.